This record covers a single T cell receptor beta chain. What it recognizes is unknown. The read falls 3 residues short of the CDR3 end, and the missing part is taken from the germline J gene. Trimming took off 5 bases at V and 3 bases at J, with 4 bases between the two ends. Germline V gene data show CDR1 as SNHLY and CDR2 as FYNNEI. The CDR3 covers 12 residues. Data came from immunoSEQ multiplex PCR; TCRdb stores just in-frame clones and leaves some out. The sample includes about 48,000 clones. This entry belongs to a study of Tregs in tolerant kidney transplant recipients. On the study more broadly: Related graft donors supplied nonmyeloablative bone marrow transplants, and mixed chimerism was transient.

Whole-study findings and limits: Tolerant patients' donor-specific Tregs expanded beyond overall Tregs, suggesting antigen-driven growth. Few patients were studied, so findings need validation in larger groups. Activated donor B cell expansion appeared to reveal the most relevant donor-specific TCRbeta repertoire.

The chain combines TRBV2 with TRBJ2-2; D ambiguous. The sequencing used CD4+ T cells from blood, collected before the transplant. The TCR was taken from a human donor who received a combined kidney and bone marrow transplant. The chain's CDR3 is CASSFDTGELFF. The covered CDR3 bases are TGTGCCAGCAGTTTCGACACCGGGGAG.